This entry concerns a single TCR beta chain. The data are from a study of blood T cell repertoires in COVID-19. As for the study in general: The analysed material was cDNA or gDNA that came from T cells, B-cell-depleted T cells, or PBMCs.

As originally analysed: Researchers report that nucleated cell counts were estimated from reference gene primer amplification. The table came from immunoSEQ multiplex PCR; TCRdb's copy has only in-frame clones and leaves some out. V and J calls and clone size follow that table, whereas D and trimming were derived from the DNA. The sample lists around 170,000 clones; about 87% were seen once. The sequenced sample was peripheral blood. This clonotype was sampled from a man aged 55 to 70 with acute or convalescent COVID-19.

The CDR3 bases are TGTGCCAGCAGCTTAGGGCCAGTCGTGGCAGATACGCAGTATTTT. This encodes CASSLGPVVADTQYF. The V gene is TRBV11-2, the J gene TRBJ2-3; no reliable D call. Germline assignment: CDR1 SGHAT and CDR2 FQNNGV. The ends were cut back, 1 base at V and 4 bases at J, with 12 bases in the middle. The CDR3 totals 15 residues. The full variable domain, in which reference TRBV11-2 and TRBJ2-3 provide the parts outside the CDR3, is EAGVAQSPRYKIIEKRQSVAFWCNPISGHATLYWYQQILGQGPKLLIQFQNNGVVDDSQLPKDRFSAERLKGVDSTLKIQPAKLEDSAVYLCASSLGPVVADTQYFGPGTRLTVL.